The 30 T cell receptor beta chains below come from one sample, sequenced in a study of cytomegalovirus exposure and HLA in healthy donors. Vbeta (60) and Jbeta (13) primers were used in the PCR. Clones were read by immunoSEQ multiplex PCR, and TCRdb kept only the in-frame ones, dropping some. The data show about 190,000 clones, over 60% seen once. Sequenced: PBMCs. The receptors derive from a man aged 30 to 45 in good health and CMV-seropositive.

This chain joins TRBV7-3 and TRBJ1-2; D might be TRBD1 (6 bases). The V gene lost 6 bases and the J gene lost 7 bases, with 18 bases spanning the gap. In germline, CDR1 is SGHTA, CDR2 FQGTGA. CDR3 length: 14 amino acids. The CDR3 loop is CASRPRGDLGGYTF. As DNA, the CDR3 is TGTGCCAGCAGACCCAGGGGAGATTTGGGTGGCTACACCTTC.

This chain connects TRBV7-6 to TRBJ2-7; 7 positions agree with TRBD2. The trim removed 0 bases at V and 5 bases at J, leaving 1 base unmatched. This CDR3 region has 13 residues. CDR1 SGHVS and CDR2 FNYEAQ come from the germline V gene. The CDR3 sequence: CASSLARGNEQYF. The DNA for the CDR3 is TGTGCCAGCAGCTTAGCGCGGGGGAACGAGCAGTACTTC.

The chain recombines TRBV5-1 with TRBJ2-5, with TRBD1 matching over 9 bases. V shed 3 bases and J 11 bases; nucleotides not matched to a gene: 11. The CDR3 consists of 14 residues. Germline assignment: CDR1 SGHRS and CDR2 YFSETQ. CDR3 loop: CASSWGQGEVRQYF. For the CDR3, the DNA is TGCGCCAGCAGCTGGGGACAGGGTGAGGTAAGGCAGTACTTC.

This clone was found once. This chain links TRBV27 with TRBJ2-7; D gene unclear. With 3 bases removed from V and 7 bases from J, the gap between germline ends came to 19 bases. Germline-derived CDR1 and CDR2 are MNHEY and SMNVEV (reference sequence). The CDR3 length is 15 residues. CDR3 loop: CASSLRPPPEVEQYF. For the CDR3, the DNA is TGTGCCAGCAGTTTGCGGCCTCCCCCAGAGGTGGAGCAGTACTTC.

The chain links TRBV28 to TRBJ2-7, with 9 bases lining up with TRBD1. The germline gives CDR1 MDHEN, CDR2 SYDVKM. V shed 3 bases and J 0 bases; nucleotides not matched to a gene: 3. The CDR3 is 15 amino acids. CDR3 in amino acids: CASSLGTGSSYEQYF. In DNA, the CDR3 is TGTGCCAGCAGTTTGGGGACAGGGAGCTCCTACGAGCAGTACTTC.

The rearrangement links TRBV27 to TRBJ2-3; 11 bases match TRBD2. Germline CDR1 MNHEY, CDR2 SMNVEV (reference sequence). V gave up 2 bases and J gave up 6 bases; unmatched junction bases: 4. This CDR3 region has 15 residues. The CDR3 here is CASSLKLAGADTQYF. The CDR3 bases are TGTGCCAGCAGTTTAAAACTAGCGGGAGCGGATACGCAGTATTTT.

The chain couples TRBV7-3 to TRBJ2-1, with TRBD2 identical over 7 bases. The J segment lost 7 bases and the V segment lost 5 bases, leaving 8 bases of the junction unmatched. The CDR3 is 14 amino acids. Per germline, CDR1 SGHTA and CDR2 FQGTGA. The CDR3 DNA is TGTGCCAGCAGCCCGCCGGGACTACGTAATGAGCAGTTCTTC. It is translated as CASSPPGLRNEQFF.

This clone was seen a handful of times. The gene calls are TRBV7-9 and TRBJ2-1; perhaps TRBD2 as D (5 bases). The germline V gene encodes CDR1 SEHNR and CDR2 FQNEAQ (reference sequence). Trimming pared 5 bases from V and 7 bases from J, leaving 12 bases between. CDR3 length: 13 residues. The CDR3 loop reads CASSPRSGNEQFF. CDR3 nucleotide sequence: TGTGCCAGCAGCCCCCGCTCGGGGAATGAGCAGTTCTTC.

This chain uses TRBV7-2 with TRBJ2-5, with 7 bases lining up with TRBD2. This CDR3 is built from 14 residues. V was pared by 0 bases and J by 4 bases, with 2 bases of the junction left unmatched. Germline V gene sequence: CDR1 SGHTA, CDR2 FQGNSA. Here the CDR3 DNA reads TGTGCCAGCAGCTTAGCGGGGGGGGTAGAGACCCAGTACTTC. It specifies CASSLAGGVETQYF.

In DNA form, the CDR3 reads TGTGCCAGCAGTGAAGCGGTAACAGGGGTCAGACCTGAAGCTTTCTTT. Translation gives CASSEAVTGVRPEAFF. The chain uses TRBV6-1 and TRBJ1-1, with 7 bases identical to TRBD1. The V and J ends lost 0 bases and 6 bases, in that order; junction bases with no gene match: 10. Germline loops: CDR1 MNHNS, CDR2 SASEGT. The CDR3 runs 16 residues.

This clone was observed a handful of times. The CDR3 bases are TGTGCCAGCAGCTTAGACCGGAGGGGCTACACCTTC. Amino acids: CASSLDRRGYTF. The chain uses TRBV7-9 and TRBJ1-2; no definite D call. Germline loops: CDR1 SEHNR, CDR2 FQNEAQ (reference sequence). This CDR3 contains 12 residues. V dropped 1 base and J dropped 8 bases, with 8 bases sitting between them.

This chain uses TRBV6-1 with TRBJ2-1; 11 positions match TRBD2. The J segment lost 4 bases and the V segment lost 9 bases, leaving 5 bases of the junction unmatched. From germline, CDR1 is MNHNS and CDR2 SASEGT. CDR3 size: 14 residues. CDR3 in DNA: TGTGCCAGTGTTAGACTAGCGGGATACAATGAGCAGTTCTTC. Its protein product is CASVRLAGYNEQFF.

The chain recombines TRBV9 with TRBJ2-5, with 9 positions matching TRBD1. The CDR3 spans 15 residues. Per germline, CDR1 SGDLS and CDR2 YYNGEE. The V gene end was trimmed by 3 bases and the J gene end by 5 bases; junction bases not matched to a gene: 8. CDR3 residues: CASSERDREWETQYF. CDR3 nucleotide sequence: TGTGCCAGCAGCGAAAGGGACAGGGAGTGGGAGACCCAGTACTTC. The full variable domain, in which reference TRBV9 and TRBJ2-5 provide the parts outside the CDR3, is DSGVTQTPKHLITATGQRVTLRCSPRSGDLSVYWYQQSLDQGLQFLIQYYNGEERAKGNILERFSAQQFPDLHSELNLSSLELGDSALYFCASSERDREWETQYFGPGTRLLVL.

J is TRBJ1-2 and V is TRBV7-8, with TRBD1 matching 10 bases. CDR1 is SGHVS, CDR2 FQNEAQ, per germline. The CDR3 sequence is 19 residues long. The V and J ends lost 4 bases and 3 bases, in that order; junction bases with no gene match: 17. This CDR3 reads CASSSLSEFGTGVYYGYTF. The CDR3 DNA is TGTGCCAGCAGCTCTCTTTCAGAGTTCGGGACAGGGGTATACTATGGCTACACCTTC.

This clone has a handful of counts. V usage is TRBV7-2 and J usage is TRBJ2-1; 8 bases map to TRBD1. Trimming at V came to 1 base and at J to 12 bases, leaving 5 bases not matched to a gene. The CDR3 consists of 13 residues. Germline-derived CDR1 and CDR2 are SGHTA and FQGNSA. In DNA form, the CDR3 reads TGTGCCAGCAGCTTAGGGAACAGGGGGGTGCAGTTCTTC. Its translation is CASSLGNRGVQFF.

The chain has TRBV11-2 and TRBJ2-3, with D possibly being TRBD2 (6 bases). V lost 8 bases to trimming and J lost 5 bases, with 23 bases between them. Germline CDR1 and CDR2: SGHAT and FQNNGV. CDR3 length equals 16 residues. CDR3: CASGWAGRILVDTQYF. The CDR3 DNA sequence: TGTGCCAGCGGGTGGGCGGGGCGGATCTTGGTAGATACGCAGTATTTT.

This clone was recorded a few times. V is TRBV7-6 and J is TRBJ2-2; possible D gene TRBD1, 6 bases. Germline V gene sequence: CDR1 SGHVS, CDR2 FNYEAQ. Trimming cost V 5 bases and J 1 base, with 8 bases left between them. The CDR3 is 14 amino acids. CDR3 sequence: CASSTTGNTGELFF. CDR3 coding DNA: TGTGCCAGCAGCACGACAGGGAACACCGGGGAGCTGTTTTTT. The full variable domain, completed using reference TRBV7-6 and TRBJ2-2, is GAGVSQSPRYKVTKRGQDVALRCDPISGHVSLYWYRQALGQGPEFLTYFNYEAQQDKSGLPNDRFSAERPEGSISTLTIQRTEQRDSAMYRCASSTTGNTGELFFGEGSRLTVL.

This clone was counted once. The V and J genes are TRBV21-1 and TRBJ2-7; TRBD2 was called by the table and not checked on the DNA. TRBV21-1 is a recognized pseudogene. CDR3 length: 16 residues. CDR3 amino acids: CASSSGREAQLYEQYF. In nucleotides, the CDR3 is TGTGCCAGCAGCAGCGGGCGGGAGGCCCAGCTCTACGAGCAGTACTTC.

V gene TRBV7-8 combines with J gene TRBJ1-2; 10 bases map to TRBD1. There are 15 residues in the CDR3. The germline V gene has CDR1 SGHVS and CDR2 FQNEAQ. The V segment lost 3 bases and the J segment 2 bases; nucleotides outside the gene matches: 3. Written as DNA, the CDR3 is TGTGCCAGCAGCTTTAGGACAGGGGGAAACTATGGCTACACCTTC. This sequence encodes CASSFRTGGNYGYTF.

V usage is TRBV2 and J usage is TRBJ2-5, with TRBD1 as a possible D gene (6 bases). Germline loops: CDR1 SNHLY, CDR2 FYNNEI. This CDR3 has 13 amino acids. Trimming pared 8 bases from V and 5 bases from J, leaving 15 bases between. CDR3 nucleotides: TGTGCCAGCGGTGGGGGCGCAGAGGAGACCCAGTACTTC. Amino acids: CASGGGAEETQYF.

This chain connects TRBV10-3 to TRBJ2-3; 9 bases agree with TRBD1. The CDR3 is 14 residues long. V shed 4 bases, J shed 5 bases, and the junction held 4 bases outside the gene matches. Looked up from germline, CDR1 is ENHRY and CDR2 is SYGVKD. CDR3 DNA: TGTGCCATCAGTGGGGACAGGGTACGAGATACGCAGTATTTT. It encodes CAISGDRVRDTQYF.

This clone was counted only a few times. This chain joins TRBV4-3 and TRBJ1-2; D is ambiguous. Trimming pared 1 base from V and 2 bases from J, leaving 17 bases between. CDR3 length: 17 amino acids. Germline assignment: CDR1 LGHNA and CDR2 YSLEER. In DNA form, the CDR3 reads TGCGCCAGCAGCCAAGGGGCGCCCATCAGCGGGAACTATGGCTACACCTTC. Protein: CASSQGAPISGNYGYTF.

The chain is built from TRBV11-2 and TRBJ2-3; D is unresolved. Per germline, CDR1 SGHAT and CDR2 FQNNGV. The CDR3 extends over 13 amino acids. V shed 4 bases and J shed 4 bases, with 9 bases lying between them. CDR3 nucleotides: TGTGCCAGCAGCTCCGGTCGGGCAGATACGCAGTATTTT. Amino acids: CASSSGRADTQYF.

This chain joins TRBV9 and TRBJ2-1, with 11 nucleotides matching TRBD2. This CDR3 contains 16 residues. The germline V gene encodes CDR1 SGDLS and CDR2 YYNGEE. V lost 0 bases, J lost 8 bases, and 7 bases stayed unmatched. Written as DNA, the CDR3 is TGTGCCAGCAGCGTAGCCTTAGCGGGAGGGTTCTATGAGCAGTTCTTC. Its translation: CASSVALAGGFYEQFF.

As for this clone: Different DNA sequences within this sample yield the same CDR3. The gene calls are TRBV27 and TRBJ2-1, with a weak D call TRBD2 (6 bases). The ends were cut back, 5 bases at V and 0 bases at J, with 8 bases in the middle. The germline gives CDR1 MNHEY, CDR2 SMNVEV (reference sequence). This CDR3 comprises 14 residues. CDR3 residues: CASSLGSSYNEQFF. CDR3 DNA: TGTGCCAGCAGTCTCGGGAGCTCCTACAATGAGCAGTTCTTC.

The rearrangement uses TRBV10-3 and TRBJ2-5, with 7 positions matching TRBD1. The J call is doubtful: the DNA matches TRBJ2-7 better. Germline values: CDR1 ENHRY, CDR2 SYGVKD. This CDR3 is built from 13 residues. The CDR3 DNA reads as TGTGCCATCAACAGGGACAGCTCCTACGAGCAGTACTTC. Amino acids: CAINRDSSYEQYF.

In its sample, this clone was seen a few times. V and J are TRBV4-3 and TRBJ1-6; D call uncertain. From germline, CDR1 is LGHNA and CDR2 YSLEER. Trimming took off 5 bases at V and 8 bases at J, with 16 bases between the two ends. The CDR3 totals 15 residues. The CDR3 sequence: CASSETRTLDSPLHF. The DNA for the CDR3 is TGCGCCAGCAGCGAGACGAGGACTCTTGATTCACCCCTCCACTTT.

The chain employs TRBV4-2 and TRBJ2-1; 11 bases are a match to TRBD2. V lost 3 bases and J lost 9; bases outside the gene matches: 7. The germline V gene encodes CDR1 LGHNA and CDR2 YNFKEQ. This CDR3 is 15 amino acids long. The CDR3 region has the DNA TGTGCCAGCAGCCAGGGACTAGCGGCGAAAGGTGAGCAGTTCTTC. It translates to CASSQGLAAKGEQFF.

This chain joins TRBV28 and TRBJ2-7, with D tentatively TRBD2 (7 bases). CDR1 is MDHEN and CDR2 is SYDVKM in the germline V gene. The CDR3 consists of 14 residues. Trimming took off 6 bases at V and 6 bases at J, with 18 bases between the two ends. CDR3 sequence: CASSEQGGGIEQYF. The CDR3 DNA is TGTGCCAGCAGCGAACAGGGAGGGGGGATCGAGCAGTACTTC.

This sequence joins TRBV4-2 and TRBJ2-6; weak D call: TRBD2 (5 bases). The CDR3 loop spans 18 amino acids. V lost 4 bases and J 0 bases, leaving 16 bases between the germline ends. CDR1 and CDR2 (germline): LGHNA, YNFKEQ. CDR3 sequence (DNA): TGTGCCAGCAGCCGAACTCTTACTGGGAGCTCTGGGGCCAACGTCCTGACTTTC. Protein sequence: CASSRTLTGSSGANVLTF.